This TCR beta chain is from a study of shared T cell receptors in the human thymus. Germline loops: CDR1 PRHDT, CDR2 FYEKMQ (reference sequence). Trimming left V 5 bases short and J 6 bases short, with 30 bases between. The CDR3 runs 19 residues. Clones were sequenced by immunoSEQ multiplex PCR, and TCRdb holds only the in-frame ones, with some missing. The data show hundreds of thousands of clones, roughly 90% seen once. The sample was also reused in another study, on human thymus T cells. Turning to that study: Immunologically healthy infants in Finland undergoing congenital heart defect surgery were the donors.

Sequencing was done on a sample of thymocytes. The chain links TRBV13 to TRBJ2-3; D is perhaps TRBD2 (6 bases). This TCR was sampled from a boy in the first two years of life with a congenital heart defect. The CDR3: CASSPTVTGQRASSDTQYF. In DNA form, the CDR3 reads TGTGCCAGCAGCCCAACCGTCACCGGGCAGCGGGCCTCATCCGATACGCAGTATTTT.